This T cell receptor (beta chain) was documented in a study of shared clonotypes between healthy human individuals. Looking at the study overall: A few men and a couple of women, aged 18 to 49, were donors.

This clone was observed a single time. V gave up 3 bases and J gave up 4 bases, with 10 bases separating them. The CDR3 contains 14 residues. Germline V lookup: CDR1 SGHAT, CDR2 FQNNGV. In the source study's methods: Filtering differed since immunoSEQ provided only junctions, with no quality scores. Libraries were prepared by immunoSEQ multiplex PCR; TCRdb keeps only in-frame clonotypes and omits some of them. V, J and clone size derive from that table, while D and trimming were established from the DNA sequence. The sample contains about 490,000 clones, about 78% of which appear only once. The TCR sequence derives from a woman between 40 and 55 years old in good health. Some clones in this sample may be carry-over from other donors' samples. The V and J genes are TRBV11-2 and TRBJ1-5; D gene unclear. Sequenced material: PBMCs. Written as DNA, the CDR3 is TGTGCCAGCAGCTTGTCAGACGGTAATCAGCCCCAGCATTTT. Its translation is CASSLSDGNQPQHF.